The 11 T cell receptor beta chains in this list originate from one sample, sequenced in a study of post-analysis software for immune sequencing data (dated by TCRdb to the mid-2010s). The library was prepared using PCR. Sequencing instrument: Illumina HiSeq 2500. Unique molecular identifiers were incorporated into TCR beta cDNA libraries to reduce PCR and sequencing biases. TCRdb reworked the public reads: Q25 trimming with fastp, MiXCR clone assembly, productive beta chains retained. CDR3 protein sequences are deduplicated, and each keeps its most common genes and DNA. The sample records about 260,000 distinct CDR3 sequences, less than 40% of which are singletons. Of the sample, around 5.2% is held by the ten largest clones. Their specific antigens are unknown. The investigation overall reported the following: Significantly higher frequencies in patients than in controls were found for five TRBV segments, including TRBV5-6, TRBV5-1 and TRBV20-1.

Sample: blood. The receptors here all came from a girl under 18 with multiple sclerosis.

This clonotype has ten or more counts. The chain links TRBV10-3 to TRBJ2-6; D ambiguous. Germline CDR1 ENHRY, CDR2 SYGVKD. Trimming removed 2 bases at V and 0 bases at J, with 5 bases between. CDR3 length: 15 amino acids. This CDR3 is CAISELNSGANVLTF. The CDR3, as DNA: TGTGCCATCAGTGAGCTGAACTCTGGGGCCAACGTCCTGACTTTC.

Many counts were recorded for this clonotype. The rearrangement joins TRBV29-1 to TRBJ2-1; TRBD2 matches 10 bases. The junction had 8 bases not matched to a gene; V was cut back by 2 bases and J by 4 bases. CDR1 is SQVTM, CDR2 ANQGSEA, per germline. CDR3 length: 16 residues. CDR3: CSVEFTASGGYNEQFF. The CDR3 DNA is TGCAGCGTTGAATTCACCGCTAGCGGGGGTTACAATGAGCAGTTCTTC.

This clonotype was seen repeatedly, ten times or more. The J gene is TRBJ2-7, the V gene TRBV7-9; no reliable D call. This CDR3 has 13 amino acids. V was clipped by 1 base and J by 1 base, with 5 bases between them. Germline assignment: CDR1 SEHNR and CDR2 FQNEAQ (reference sequence). DNA of the CDR3: TGTGCCAGCAGCTTAGAAGTATCCTACGAGCAGTACTTC. This sequence encodes CASSLEVSYEQYF.

This clonotype was observed a handful of times. This chain connects TRBV14 to TRBJ2-3, with 8 bases identical to TRBD1. The length of the CDR3 is 16 residues. The ends lost 1 base at V and 5 bases at J; junction bases unmatched: 8. Germline CDR1 and CDR2: SGHDN and FVKESK. CDR3 in DNA: TGTGCCAGCAGCCAAGTCGGCAGGGGGCTTGGAGATACGCAGTATTTT. Translation: CASSQVGRGLGDTQYF. Full variable domain (rest looked up from reference TRBV14 and TRBJ2-3): EAGVTQFPSHSVIEKGQTVTLRCDPISGHDNLYWYRRVMGKEIKFLLHFVKESKQDESGMPNNRFLAERTGGTYSTLKVQPAELEDSGVYFCASSQVGRGLGDTQYFGPGTRLTVL.

This clonotype has ten or more counts. This chain joins TRBV10-3 and TRBJ1-4; D gene uncertain. The CDR3 runs 12 residues. Germline V gives CDR1 ENHRY, CDR2 SYGVKD. The V end was cut by 4 bases, the J end by 8 bases, with 8 bases between. Here the CDR3 DNA reads TGTGCCATCAGTGCGGGGAAGGAAAAACTGTTTTTT. This sequence encodes CAISAGKEKLFF.

This clonotype was counted many times. The rearrangement links TRBV5-1 to TRBJ1-1; D perhaps matches TRBD1 (5 bases). This CDR3 has 15 amino acids. Trimming took 2 bases from V and 1 from J, leaving 12 bases between them. Germline CDR1 SGHRS, CDR2 YFSETQ. The CDR3 loop is CASSFPGRENTEAFF. Written as DNA, the CDR3 is TGCGCCAGCAGCTTTCCGGGACGGGAGAACACTGAAGCTTTCTTT.

This clonotype was found many times. The chain has TRBV4-1 and TRBJ1-5; no reliable D call. Germline V gene sequence: CDR1 MGHRA, CDR2 YSYEKL. The CDR3 sequence is 14 residues long. Between the trimmed V and J ends, which lost 0 bases and 6 bases, there was a span of 9 bases. The CDR3 bases are TGCGCCAGCAGCCAAGAGGATCGGGCTCAGCCCCAGCATTTT. Translation gives CASSQEDRAQPQHF.

The chain joins TRBV10-3 to TRBJ2-5; 7 nucleotides agree with TRBD2. This CDR3 region has 11 residues. Per germline, CDR1 ENHRY and CDR2 SYGVKD. J was trimmed by 11 bases and V by 6 bases; bases with no gene match: 6. The CDR3, as DNA: TGTGCCATCAGCGCCGGACTAGGGCAGTACTTC. The encoded protein is CAISAGLGQYF.

This chain joins TRBV6-6 and TRBJ1-1, with 7 positions matching TRBD1. CDR3 size: 14 residues. With 7 bases clipped from V and 3 bases from J, the junction kept 8 bases outside the gene matches. Germline V gene data show CDR1 as MNHNY and CDR2 as SVGAGI (reference sequence). CDR3 DNA sequence: TGTGCCAGCATCGAACAGGGGATGTACACTGAAGCTTTCTTT. It is translated as CASIEQGMYTEAFF.

The CDR3, as DNA: TGTGCCAGCAGCGCAGGGTCAGTCGGCACTGAAGCTTTCTTT. Residues: CASSAGSVGTEAFF. This chain joins TRBV7-2 and TRBJ1-1; D possibly corresponds to TRBD1 (5 bases). This CDR3 spans 14 amino acids. Trimming cost V 5 bases and J 4 bases, with 14 bases left between them. The germline gives CDR1 SGHTA, CDR2 FQGNSA.

This clonotype was seen ten or more times. The chain joins TRBV7-2 to TRBJ2-2; D is undetermined. CDR1 and CDR2 (germline): SGHTA, FQGNSA. The CDR3 covers 15 residues. V was cut by 7 bases and J by 0 bases, with 12 bases left in between. The DNA of the CDR3 is TGTGCCAGCAACCCCTGGGCGGCGAACACCGGGGAGCTGTTTTTT. Translation: CASNPWAANTGELFF.